This TCR beta chain was captured by sequencing in a study of tumor-infiltrating lymphocytes in localized non-small cell lung cancer. Study information: Tumor tissue and non-adjacent uninvolved lung came from each patient.

Sequencing was performed with immunoSEQ multiplex PCR; in TCRdb, only in-frame clones are kept and a portion is missing. The sample lists over 9,500 clones; 66% were seen once. Germline CDR1 and CDR2: MNHEY and SVGAGI. Trimming took 6 bases from V and 0 from J; bases not matched to a gene: 2. This CDR3 region has 15 residues. Sequencing was performed on lung tumor tissue. V is TRBV6-5 and J is TRBJ2-3; 11 bases match TRBD2. The sequence derives from a human donor with non-small cell lung cancer. CDR3 region: CASRGLAASTDTQYF. CDR3 nucleotides: TGTGCCAGCAGGGGACTAGCGGCTAGCACAGATACGCAGTATTTT.